These 18 T cell receptor beta chains were sequenced from one sample in a study of T-cell reconstitution after alpha-beta-depleted transplantation in children. Using unique molecular identifiers, the investigators prepared the TCRbeta library. A single record per CDR3 protein comes from TCRdb applying MiXCR to the PCR reads. The sample has some 490,000 distinct CDR3 sequences; approximately 13% are singletons. Source: PBMCs from the stem cell graft donor, taken from the stem cell graft. The receptors were sampled from a human donor who donated a stem cell graft to a child with combined immunodeficiency.

The V gene is TRBV29-1, the J gene TRBJ1-2, with 11 bases that match TRBD1. V gave up 5 bases and J gave up 7 bases; unmatched junction bases: 6. From germline, CDR1 is SQVTM and CDR2 ANQGSEA. The CDR3 is 13 residues long. CDR3 amino acids: CSVRDRGLGGYTF. As DNA, the CDR3 is TGCAGCGTTCGGGACAGGGGGTTAGGTGGCTACACCTTC.

The genes are TRBV19 and TRBJ2-3, with 13 bases fitting TRBD2. The CDR3 consists of 18 residues. Losses at the gene ends were 5 bases for V and 1 base for J; bases not matched to a gene: 9. Germline V CDR1 and CDR2: LNHDA, SQIVND (reference sequence). Written as DNA, the CDR3 is TGTGCCAGTAGTCAACGACTAGCGGGGGGCCTGGGCACAGATACGCAGTATTTT. It yields the protein CASSQRLAGGLGTDTQYF.

This clonotype was observed a handful of times. J is TRBJ2-1 and V is TRBV27; D is uncertain. V was shortened by 5 bases and J by 0 bases, with 14 bases between the two germline ends. This CDR3 is built from 16 residues. The V gene's germline CDR1 is MNHEY and CDR2 SMNVEV (reference sequence). CDR3 residues: CASSRTIGGSYNEQFF. CDR3 in DNA: TGTGCCAGCAGTCGCACTATTGGCGGCTCCTACAATGAGCAGTTCTTC.

The chain joins TRBV6-2 or TRBV6-3 to TRBJ2-1; 13 nucleotides agree with TRBD2. The J segment lost 15 bases and the V segment lost 10 bases, leaving 9 bases of the junction unmatched. The CDR3 covers 12 residues. Germline V gene lookup returns CDR1 MNHEY and CDR2 SVGEGT. This CDR3 is CATGTSGTPAFF. The CDR3, as DNA: TGTGCCACCGGGACTAGCGGGACCCCGGCGTTCTTC.

The V gene is TRBV12-3 or TRBV12-4, the J gene TRBJ2-1; D uncertain. The CDR3 has 12 residues. V was pared by 6 bases and J by 9 bases, with 12 bases between. The chain's CDR3 is CASSLEPGEQFF. The CDR3 DNA sequence: TGTGCCAGCAGCCTTGAGCCGGGTGAGCAGTTCTTC.

This clonotype was observed a few times. The chain is built from TRBV20-1 and TRBJ2-1, with a weak D call TRBD1 (7 bases). The CDR3 covers 15 residues. V lost 5 bases, J lost 7 bases, and 21 bases lay in between. Germline-derived CDR1 and CDR2 are DFQATT and SNEGSKA (reference sequence). In DNA, the CDR3 is TGCAGTGCTTCACTGTTCAGGGGGACTCTTAATGAGCAGTTCTTC. Its translation is CSASLFRGTLNEQFF.

Many counts were recorded for this clonotype. This chain joins TRBV7-2 and TRBJ2-7; D perhaps matches TRBD2 (7 bases). From germline, CDR1 is SGHTA and CDR2 FQGNSA. V lost 1 base to trimming and J lost 4 bases, with 14 bases between them. This CDR3 is built from 15 residues. The CDR3 bases are TGTGCCAGCAGCTTAGTAGGGGGTAGCGGGTACGAGCAGTACTTC. Amino acids: CASSLVGGSGYEQYF.

This clonotype was counted many times. J is TRBJ2-1 and V is TRBV20-1, with D possibly TRBD1 on 5 matching bases. Deletions cut 3 bases from V and 8 bases from J, with 8 bases between. Germline loops: CDR1 DFQATT, CDR2 SNEGSKA (reference sequence). This CDR3 spans 11 amino acids. In nucleotides, the CDR3 is TGCAGTGCTAGTAGGGGATATGAGCAGTTCTTC. This translates into CSASRGYEQFF.

J is TRBJ1-5 and V is TRBV4-3, with 9 bases matching TRBD1. Trimming cost V 4 bases and J 7 bases; bases outside gene matches: 8. Germline assignment: CDR1 LGHNA and CDR2 YSLEER. CDR3 length: 15 amino acids. CDR3 sequence: CASSPSITGGQPQHF. The CDR3 DNA reads as TGCGCCAGCAGCCCATCTATTACAGGGGGCCAGCCCCAGCATTTT.

The rearrangement joins TRBV11-2 to TRBJ2-2; D possibly uses TRBD1 or TRBD2 (5 bases each). This CDR3 region has 15 residues. CDR1 is SGHAT and CDR2 is FQNNGV in the germline V gene. Trimming cost V 5 bases and J 6 bases, with 16 bases left between them. In DNA form, the CDR3 reads TGTGCCAGCAGCGCACACGGACGGGACCCCGGGGAGCTGTTTTTT. This translates into CASSAHGRDPGELFF.

This clonotype came up many times. The chain has TRBV4-3 and TRBJ1-1; D is ambiguous. The germline gives CDR1 LGHNA, CDR2 YSLEER. This CDR3 comprises 15 residues. Trimming shortened V by 4 bases and J by 4 bases, and 16 bases separated the two germline ends. The CDR3 loop reads CASSPVPTILTEAFF. Here the CDR3 DNA reads TGCGCCAGCAGCCCCGTACCGACGATACTCACTGAAGCTTTCTTT.

The rearrangement uses TRBV20-1 and TRBJ2-1; 8 nucleotides line up with TRBD1. The CDR3 is 14 amino acids. Germline CDR1 reads DFQATT; CDR2 reads SNEGSKA (reference sequence). J gave up 2 bases and V 3 bases, and 3 bases lay outside the gene matches. The DNA of the CDR3 is TGCAGTGCTAGTTCACAGGGGGCCTACAATGAGCAGTTCTTC. This gives the protein CSASSQGAYNEQFF.

This clonotype occurred a few times. This chain connects TRBV15 to TRBJ2-7; no clear D. Trimming shortened V by 1 base and J by 6 bases, and 13 bases separated the two germline ends. The CDR3 runs to 14 residues. Germline V CDR1 and CDR2: LNHNV, YYDKDF (reference sequence). The CDR3 here is CATSRAQKSAEQYF. CDR3 nucleotide sequence: TGTGCCACCAGCAGAGCCCAAAAATCGGCCGAGCAGTACTTC.

The rearrangement links TRBV27 to TRBJ1-2; tentatively, D is TRBD1 (5 bases). Trimming removed 8 bases at V and 8 bases at J, with 21 bases between. This CDR3 region has 14 residues. Germline values: CDR1 MNHEY, CDR2 SMNVEV (reference sequence). CDR3 sequence (DNA): TGTGCCAGCTTTCCTCGGAGGGGCGAGAAGGGCTACACCTTC. Translated, it gives CASFPRRGEKGYTF.

The CDR3 is CASSLQGFNTEAFF. The CDR3, as DNA: TGTGCCAGCAGTCTCCAGGGTTTCAACACTGAAGCTTTCTTT. This sequence joins TRBV7-9 and TRBJ1-1; D perhaps matches TRBD1 (5 bases). The germline V gene encodes CDR1 SEHNR and CDR2 FQNEAQ (reference sequence). The CDR3 is 14 residues long. V was clipped by 6 bases and J by 2 bases, with 13 bases between them.

In this sample, this clonotype turned up a few times. The CDR3 DNA reads TGTGCCACCAGTGATCCCTCCAGGGGATCCTACAATGAGCAGTTCTTC. It yields the protein CATSDPSRGSYNEQFF. The gene calls are TRBV24-1 and TRBJ2-1; the D gene is possibly TRBD1 (6 bases). Trimming removed 3 bases from V and 1 base from J, with 12 bases in between. CDR1 is KGHDR and CDR2 is SFDVKD in the germline V gene. The CDR3 sequence is 16 residues long.

The rearrangement joins TRBV14 to TRBJ2-7; 8 bases align to TRBD2. The CDR3 extends over 16 amino acids. Per germline, CDR1 SGHDN and CDR2 FVKESK. V was clipped by 1 base and J by 0 bases; unmatched bases: 5. The CDR3 nucleotides are TGTGCCAGCAGCCAAGTGTTCGGGAGGGCCTCCTACGAGCAGTACTTC. This sequence encodes CASSQVFGRASYEQYF.

The rearrangement uses TRBV4-3 and TRBJ1-1; D possibly corresponds to TRBD1 (6 bases). V lost 2 bases, J lost 5 bases, and 18 bases lay in between. This CDR3 is 16 amino acids long. Germline V gene data show CDR1 as LGHNA and CDR2 as YSLEER. The CDR3 loop reads CASSQLFPGGITEAFF. In nucleotides, the CDR3 is TGCGCCAGCAGCCAACTCTTCCCGGGGGGCATAACTGAAGCTTTCTTT.